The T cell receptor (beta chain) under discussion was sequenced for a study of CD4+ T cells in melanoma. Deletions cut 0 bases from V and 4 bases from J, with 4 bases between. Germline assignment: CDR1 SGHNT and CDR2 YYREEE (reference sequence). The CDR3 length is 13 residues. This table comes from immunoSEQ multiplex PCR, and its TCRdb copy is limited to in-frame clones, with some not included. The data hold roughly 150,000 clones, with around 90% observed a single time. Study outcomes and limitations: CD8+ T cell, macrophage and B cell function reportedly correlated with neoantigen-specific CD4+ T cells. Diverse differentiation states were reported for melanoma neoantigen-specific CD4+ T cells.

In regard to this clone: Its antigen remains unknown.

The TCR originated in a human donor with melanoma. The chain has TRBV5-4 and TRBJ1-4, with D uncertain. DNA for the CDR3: TGTGCCAGCAGCTTGGATAGTAATGAAAAACTGTTTTTT. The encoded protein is CASSLDSNEKLFF. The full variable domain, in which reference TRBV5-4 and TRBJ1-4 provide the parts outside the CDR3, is ETGVTQSPTHLIKTRGQQVTLRCSSQSGHNTVSWYQQALGQGPQFIFQYYREEENGRGNFPPRFSGLQFPNYSSELNVNALELDDSALYLCASSLDSNEKLFFGSGTQLSVL.